What follows are 4 T cell receptor beta chains derived from one specimen sequenced in a study of blood T cell repertoires in COVID-19 (TCRdb year 2020). Library preparation was by the immunoSEQ multiplex PCR assay. TCRdb carries this immuneACCESS record with in-frame sequences only. Its versions omit some clonotypes, under half of them owing to an unresolved V gene in the studies checked, with the rest unexplained. The sample data list about 370,000 clones, and roughly 86% of these were observed just once. 1.7% of the sample is in the top ten clones. Source material: PBMCs or T cells enriched from blood (not recorded which). The receptor source for this set is a woman in her thirties who had recovered from COVID-19.

This rearrangement joins TRBV3-1 (or the pseudogene TRBV3-2) to TRBJ2-1; D unresolved. The CDR3 is 15 residues long. Germline V gives CDR1 LGHDT, CDR2 YNNKEL (reference sequence). Trimming shortened V by 0 bases and J by 4 bases, and 10 bases separated the two germline ends. CDR3 DNA sequence: TGTGCCAGCAGCCAAGATTTCCCCAGTTACAATGAGCAGTTCTTC. It translates to CASSQDFPSYNEQFF.

The sample holds one count of this clone. This chain links TRBV21-1 with TRBJ1-4. TRBV21-1 is labeled a pseudogene. This CDR3 contains 17 residues. The CDR3 protein is CASSKCGGEGVNEKLFF. CDR3 nucleotide sequence: TGTGCCAGCAGCAAATGTGGGGGGGAAGGGGTTAATGAAAAACTGTTTTTT.

This chain's CDR3 is CATSDPGQGRGPYGYTF. The CDR3 coding sequence is TGTGCCACCAGTGACCCCGGACAGGGAAGGGGACCCTATGGCTACACCTTC. The V and J genes are TRBV24-1 and TRBJ1-2; 8 bases agree with TRBD1. Germline lookup yields CDR1 KGHDR and CDR2 SFDVKD. With 4 bases clipped from V and 4 bases from J, the junction kept 13 bases outside the gene matches. The length of the CDR3 is 17 residues.

J is TRBJ1-5 and V is TRBV3-1 (or the pseudogene TRBV3-2); 8 bases are shared with TRBD1. CDR1 and CDR2 from the germline V gene are LGHDT and YNNKEL (reference sequence). After removal of 5 bases from V and 4 bases from J, the junction contained 4 bases not matched to a gene. The CDR3 totals 14 residues. CDR3 sequence reads: CASSEGQGNQPQHF. Here the CDR3 DNA reads TGTGCCAGCAGCGAAGGACAGGGTAATCAGCCCCAGCATTTT.